The sequence of this T cell receptor (beta chain) was determined in a study of blood T cell repertoires in COVID-19. Overall study context: The study drew acute and convalescent COVID-19 samples from the United States, Italy and Spain. PBMCs, B-cell-depleted T cells, or T cells were the source of the cDNA or gDNA that made up the material.

TCRdb's table, derived via immunoSEQ multiplex PCR, lists solely in-frame clones and lacks some. The top ten hold roughly a fifth of the sample, which has tens of thousands of clones, less than 95% seen once. Trimming pared 3 bases from V and 9 bases from J, leaving 17 bases between. Germline CDR1 is SEHNR and CDR2 is FQNEAQ (reference sequence). This CDR3 contains 14 residues. The sequencing input was peripheral blood. The chain links TRBV7-9 to TRBJ2-5; tentative D call: TRBD2 (5 bases). The sequence was collected from a man older than 75 with acute or convalescent COVID-19. CDR3 protein: CASSFTTKLESQYF. CDR3 nucleotide sequence: TGTGCCAGCAGCTTTACGACTAAACTCGAGTCCCAGTACTTC. Variable domain in full (rest from reference TRBV7-9 and TRBJ2-5): DTGVSQNPRHKITKRGQNVTFRCDPISEHNRLYWYRQTLGQGPEFLTYFQNEAQLEKSRLLSDRFSAERPKGSFSTLEIQRTEQGDSAMYLCASSFTTKLESQYFGPGTRLLVL.